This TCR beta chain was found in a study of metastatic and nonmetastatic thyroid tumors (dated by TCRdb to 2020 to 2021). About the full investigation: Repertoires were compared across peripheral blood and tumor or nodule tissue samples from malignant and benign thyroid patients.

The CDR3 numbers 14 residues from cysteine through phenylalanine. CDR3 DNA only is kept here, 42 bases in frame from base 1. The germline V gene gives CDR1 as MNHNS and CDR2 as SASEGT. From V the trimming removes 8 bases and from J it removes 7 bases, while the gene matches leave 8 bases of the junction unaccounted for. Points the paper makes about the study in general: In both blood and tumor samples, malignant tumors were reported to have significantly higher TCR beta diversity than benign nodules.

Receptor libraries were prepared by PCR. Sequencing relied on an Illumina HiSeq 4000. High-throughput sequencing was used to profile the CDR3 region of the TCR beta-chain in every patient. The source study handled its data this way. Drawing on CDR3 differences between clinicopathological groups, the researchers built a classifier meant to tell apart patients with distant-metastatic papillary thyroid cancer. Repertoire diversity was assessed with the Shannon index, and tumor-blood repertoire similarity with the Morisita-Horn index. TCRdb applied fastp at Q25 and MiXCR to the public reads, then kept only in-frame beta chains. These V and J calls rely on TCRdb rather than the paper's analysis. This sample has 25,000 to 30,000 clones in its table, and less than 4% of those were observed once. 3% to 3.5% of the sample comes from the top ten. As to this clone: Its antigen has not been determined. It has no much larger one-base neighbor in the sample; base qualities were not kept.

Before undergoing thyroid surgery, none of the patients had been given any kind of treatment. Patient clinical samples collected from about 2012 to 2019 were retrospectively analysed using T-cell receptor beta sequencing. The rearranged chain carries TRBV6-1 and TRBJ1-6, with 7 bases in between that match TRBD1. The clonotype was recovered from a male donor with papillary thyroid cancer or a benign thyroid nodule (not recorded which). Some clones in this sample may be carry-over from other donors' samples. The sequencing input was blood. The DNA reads TGTGCCAGCCGGGACAGAATTACCAATTCACCCCTCCACTTT. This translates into CASRDRITNSPLHF.